The 5 T cell receptor beta chains in this list originate from one sample, sequenced in a study of cytotoxic CD8 clonotypes in ibrutinib-treated CLL. The protocol was immunoSEQ multiplex PCR, while the TCRdb copy is restricted to in-frame clones and leaves out a portion. This table has 200,000 to 250,000 clones, roughly 73% appearing once. The material sequenced was PBMCs, taken after 12 months of ibrutinib treatment. These receptors all come from a human donor with chronic lymphocytic leukemia.

The chain combines TRBV27 with TRBJ1-1; the D gene is possibly TRBD1 (6 bases). CDR1 is MNHEY, CDR2 SMNVEV, per germline (reference sequence). V was shortened by 3 bases and J by 8 bases, with 7 bases between the two germline ends. The length of the CDR3 is 11 residues. The CDR3 DNA reads TGTGCCAGCAGTTTGGGGGCGGAAGCTTTCTTT. Translation gives CASSLGAEAFF.

This chain uses TRBV5-8 with TRBJ2-1; TRBD2 matches at 7 bases. CDR3 size: 15 residues. Germline CDR1 SGHTS, CDR2 YDEGEE. Unmatched junction bases numbered 6, after V lost 2 bases and J lost 4 bases. The CDR3 protein is CASSLVLAEYNEQFF. The CDR3 DNA reads as TGTGCCAGCAGCTTAGTTCTAGCGGAGTACAATGAGCAGTTCTTC.

The table lists this clone with a count of one. CDR3 amino acids: CASSSDPLAGLKSTYNEQFF. The CDR3 coding sequence is TGCGCCAGCAGCTCTGACCCCCTAGCGGGCCTCAAATCAACCTACAATGAGCAGTTCTTC. This rearrangement joins TRBV5-1 to TRBJ2-1; 8 bases map to TRBD2. Germline CDR1 SGHRS, CDR2 YFSETQ. CDR3 length: 20 residues. The junction had 19 bases not matched to a gene; V was cut back by 3 bases and J by 2 bases.

The V call is TRBV11-3, the J call TRBJ2-2; D remains ambiguous. Germline values: CDR1 SGHNT, CDR2 YENEEA. This CDR3 contains 14 residues. The V and J ends lost 3 bases and 4 bases respectively, with 9 bases between them. The CDR3 region has the DNA TGTGCCAGCAGCTTTGCCCAGACCACCGGGGAGCTGTTTTTT. Translating gives CASSFAQTTGELFF.

The chain is built from TRBV28 and TRBJ1-2; the match to TRBD1 covers 9 bases. Trimming removed 6 bases from V and 6 bases from J; junction bases left unmatched: 5. The CDR3 is made up of 13 amino acids. Germline CDR1 reads MDHEN; CDR2 reads SYDVKM. This CDR3 reads CASRGTGKDGYTF. The CDR3 bases are TGTGCCAGCAGGGGGACAGGGAAGGATGGCTACACCTTC.